These 9 T cell receptor beta chains were all obtained from the same sample, sequenced in a study of vaccination effects on CD4 cells after COVID-19. The antigens of these receptors remain unknown. Clones were sequenced by immunoSEQ multiplex PCR, and TCRdb holds only the in-frame ones, with some missing. Found here are tens of thousands of clones, about 65% of them singletons; the top ten hold about 4%. Sequencing in the ViraFEST assay came after antigen-specific CD4+ T cells had been expanded with viral peptide pools, which were used to stimulate PBMC. It was after more than nine days of culture that CD4+ T cells were isolated. Vaccine recipients, nucleocapsid antibody negative, had no prior SARS-CoV-2 infection. The specimen comprised CD4+ T cells from PBMCs cultured with HCoV-OC43 spike peptides, sampled before COVID-19 vaccination. The subset denotes: HCoV-OC43 spike overlapping peptide pool stimulation. The source is a human donor who received a COVID-19 vaccine.

This chain connects TRBV5-4 to TRBJ2-3; maybe TRBD2 (5 bases). The CDR3 has 16 amino acids. Germline CDR1 reads SGHNT; CDR2 reads YYREEE (reference sequence). V lost 3 bases and J lost 5, with 19 bases in between. In DNA form, the CDR3 reads TGTGCCAGCAGCTATAACGGACTCGTTAGTGGAGATACGCAGTATTTT. Protein sequence: CASSYNGLVSGDTQYF. The complete variable domain, with remaining parts taken from reference TRBV5-4 and TRBJ2-3, reads ETGVTQSPTHLIKTRGQQVTLRCSSQSGHNTVSWYQQALGQGPQFIFQYYREEENGRGNFPPRFSGLQFPNYSSELNVNALELDDSALYLCASSYNGLVSGDTQYFGPGTRLTVL.

This clone appeared once. The chain links TRBV6-2 or TRBV6-3 to TRBJ1-3, with a weak D call TRBD1 (6 bases). The germline CDR1 and CDR2 sequences are MNHEY and SVGEGT. The V end was cut by 4 bases, the J end by 1 base, with 11 bases between. The CDR3 is 15 residues long. The CDR3 nucleotides read TGTGCCAGCAGTTTTCCCACAGGGTCTGGAAACACCATATATTTT. Translating gives CASSFPTGSGNTIYF.

The chain links TRBV28 to TRBJ2-6, with D hard to call. V lost 6 bases to trimming and J lost 0 bases, with 9 bases between them. Germline loops: CDR1 MDHEN, CDR2 SYDVKM. The CDR3 has 15 amino acids. CDR3: CASSPPTSGANVLTF. The CDR3, as DNA: TGTGCCAGCAGCCCTCCTACCTCTGGGGCCAACGTCCTGACTTTC. Supplemented by reference TRBV28 and TRBJ2-6, the full variable domain reads DVKVTQSSRYLVKRTGEKVFLECVQDMDHENMFWYRQDPGLGLRLIYFSYDVKMKEKGDIPEGYSVSREKKERFSLILESASTNQTSMYLCASSPPTSGANVLTFGAGSRLTVL.

The CDR3 loop is CASSRLVLGYTF. The CDR3, as DNA: TGTGCCAGCAGCCGCTTGGTGTTGGGCTACACCTTC. The rearrangement joins TRBV6-4 to TRBJ1-2; no reliable D call. This CDR3 has 12 amino acids. The ends were cut back, 6 bases at V and 8 bases at J, with 13 bases in the middle. Germline CDR1 is MRHNA and CDR2 is SNTAGT.

The gene calls are TRBV7-8 and TRBJ1-1, with a tentative D call TRBD1 (5 bases). The CDR3 runs 15 residues. The V and J ends lost 7 bases and 0 bases respectively, with 15 bases between them. Germline CDR1 is SGHVS and CDR2 is FQNEAQ. The CDR3 sequence is CASTKGQGLNTEAFF. CDR3 in DNA: TGTGCCAGCACCAAAGGGCAGGGTTTGAACACTGAAGCTTTCTTT.

The J gene is TRBJ1-2, the V gene TRBV3-1 (or the pseudogene TRBV3-2); D may be TRBD1 (6 bases). The CDR3 consists of 15 residues. Germline V CDR1 and CDR2: LGHDT, YNNKEL (reference sequence). Between the trimmed V and J ends, which lost 4 bases and 4 bases, there was a span of 16 bases. CDR3 in amino acids: CASSPAAGAGYGYTF. The CDR3 coding sequence is TGTGCCAGCAGCCCAGCGGCGGGGGCAGGCTATGGCTACACCTTC.

V is TRBV5-1 and J is TRBJ2-5, with D maybe TRBD2 (5 bases). The V end was cut by 1 base, the J end by 5 bases, with 12 bases between. Germline CDR1 SGHRS, CDR2 YFSETQ. CDR3 length equals 14 residues. CDR3 sequence reads: CASSLSRAGETQYF. CDR3 DNA: TGCGCCAGCAGCTTGTCGCGGGCCGGCGAGACCCAGTACTTC.

This chain connects TRBV6-5 to TRBJ1-1; possible D gene TRBD1, 5 bases. Germline V gives CDR1 MNHEY, CDR2 SVGAGI. The CDR3 is 13 residues long. Trimming pared 8 bases from V and 0 bases from J, leaving 10 bases between. This chain's CDR3 is CASHSGMNTEAFF. The DNA of the CDR3 is TGTGCCAGCCACTCAGGGATGAACACTGAAGCTTTCTTT.

The CDR3 region is CASSPVGGALNSPLHF. CDR3 nucleotide sequence: TGTGCCAGCAGCCCAGTCGGGGGGGCGCTTAATTCACCCCTCCACTTT. J is TRBJ1-6 and V is TRBV9, with D perhaps TRBD1 (6 bases). The CDR3 covers 16 residues. Per germline, CDR1 SGDLS and CDR2 YYNGEE. V lost 4 bases and J lost 6, with 17 bases in between.